These 13 T cell receptor beta chains were sequenced from one sample in a study of shared clonotypes between healthy human individuals. Produced via immunoSEQ multiplex PCR; TCRdb's table is partial and in-frame only. The table lists some 2 million clones, 85% to 95% of them singletons, with 0.13% in the top ten. The sequenced material came from naive CD4+ T cells sorted from blood. Documented subset: CD45RA+ positively selected. The receptors here all came from a man aged 18 to 30 in good health.

The genes are TRBV28 and TRBJ1-5, with D perhaps matching TRBD1 (6 bases). The germline V gene encodes CDR1 MDHEN and CDR2 SYDVKM. The V and J ends lost 6 bases and 6 bases respectively, with 18 bases between them. The CDR3 is 15 residues long. For the CDR3, the DNA is TGTGCCAGCAGGCAGGGCGGTGGGACAATTCAGCCCCAGCATTTT. Its protein product is CASRQGGGTIQPQHF. Filled out from reference TRBV28 and TRBJ1-5, the complete variable domain reads DVKVTQSSRYLVKRTGEKVFLECVQDMDHENMFWYRQDPGLGLRLIYFSYDVKMKEKGDIPEGYSVSREKKERFSLILESASTNQTSMYLCASRQGGGTIQPQHFGDGTRLSIL.

The rearrangement links TRBV5-1 to TRBJ1-6; 10 nucleotides line up with TRBD1. The CDR3 is 14 amino acids. Germline V gene lookup returns CDR1 SGHRS and CDR2 YFSETQ. J gave up 6 bases and V 7 bases, and 4 bases lay outside the gene matches. The CDR3 is CASFGTGVNSPLHF. CDR3 in DNA: TGCGCCAGCTTCGGGACAGGGGTTAATTCACCCCTCCACTTT.

The chain carries TRBV5-6 and TRBJ1-4; a weak D match, TRBD1 (6 bases). Trimming stripped 3 bases from V and 8 bases from J, with 14 bases between. The CDR3 totals 14 residues. Germline lookup yields CDR1 SGHDT and CDR2 YYEEEE. CDR3 region: CASSSGALGEKLFF. The CDR3 nucleotides are TGTGCCAGCAGCTCGGGGGCCTTAGGGGAAAAACTGTTTTTT.

This rearrangement joins TRBV7-6 to TRBJ2-2, with D tentatively TRBD1 (6 bases). The CDR3 runs to 15 residues. V was trimmed by 1 base and J by 2 bases, leaving 8 bases between them. From germline, CDR1 is SGHVS and CDR2 FNYEAQ. CDR3 protein: CASSLGTVNTGELFF. The CDR3 DNA reads as TGTGCCAGCAGCTTAGGGACAGTAAACACCGGGGAGCTGTTTTTT.

The V and J genes are TRBV10-2 and TRBJ2-3; 7 bases map to TRBD2. V lost 4 bases and J lost 3; bases outside the gene matches: 7. The CDR3 sequence is 15 residues long. The germline gives CDR1 WSHSY, CDR2 SAAADI. Here the CDR3 DNA reads TGCGCCAGCAGTGTCGGGGGTAGCGGGACAGATACGCAGTATTTT. This translates into CASSVGGSGTDTQYF.

V usage is TRBV10-3 and J usage is TRBJ2-1; 10 bases map to TRBD2. The trim removed 6 bases at V and 2 bases at J, leaving 4 bases unmatched. CDR1 is ENHRY and CDR2 is SYGVKD in the germline V gene. This CDR3 comprises 15 residues. As DNA, the CDR3 is TGTGCCATCAGCGGACTAGCGGATCCCTACAATGAGCAGTTCTTC. The encoded protein is CAISGLADPYNEQFF.

The J gene is TRBJ2-1, the V gene TRBV21-1; the table assigns TRBD2, which was not confirmed against the DNA. TRBV21-1 is recorded as a pseudogene. This CDR3 is 20 amino acids long. CDR3 protein: CASSKRSGTSGSKAYNEQFF. The CDR3 DNA reads as TGTGCCAGCAGCAAAAGGTCCGGGACTAGCGGGAGTAAGGCCTACAATGAGCAGTTCTTC.

V gene TRBV27 combines with J gene TRBJ2-5, with TRBD2 matching over 9 bases. This CDR3 is built from 14 residues. The V segment lost 6 bases and the J segment 3 bases; nucleotides outside the gene matches: 5. Germline CDR1 is MNHEY and CDR2 is SMNVEV (reference sequence). The CDR3 region is CASSQGLAEETQYF. In DNA form, the CDR3 reads TGTGCCAGCAGCCAGGGACTAGCTGAAGAGACCCAGTACTTC.

A remark on this clone: In the same sample, other DNA sequences code for this CDR3. J is TRBJ1-1 and V is TRBV6-1; TRBD1 matches at 8 bases. V shed 6 bases and J 1 base; nucleotides not matched to a gene: 4. The germline gives CDR1 MNHNS, CDR2 SASEGT. The CDR3 is made up of 14 amino acids. This CDR3 is CASRPGQGNTEAFF. Written as DNA, the CDR3 is TGTGCCAGCAGACCTGGACAGGGGAACACTGAAGCTTTCTTT.

The rearrangement joins TRBV6-6 to TRBJ2-7; possibly TRBD1 or TRBD2 for D (5 bases each). The CDR3 extends over 11 amino acids. Deletions cut 8 bases from V and 6 bases from J, with 11 bases between. Germline V gene data show CDR1 as MNHNY and CDR2 as SVGAGI (reference sequence). The CDR3 DNA reads TGTGCCAGCGGTGGGGCGGGCGAGCAGTACTTC. It encodes CASGGAGEQYF.

This chain joins TRBV2 and TRBJ2-7; TRBD2 aligns across 11 bases. CDR3 size: 16 residues. CDR1 is SNHLY and CDR2 is FYNNEI in the germline V gene. V dropped 4 bases and J dropped 7; count of bases not matched to a gene: 12. The CDR3 sequence: CASSAGRLAGSPEQYF. DNA for the CDR3: TGTGCCAGCAGTGCAGGAAGACTAGCGGGATCGCCTGAGCAGTACTTC.

J is TRBJ2-7 and V is TRBV2, with 13 bases aligning to TRBD2. Per germline, CDR1 SNHLY and CDR2 FYNNEI. The CDR3 covers 15 residues. Trimming cost V 7 bases and J 9 bases; bases outside gene matches: 12. CDR3 loop: CASKSPGTSGTRQYF. CDR3 coding DNA: TGTGCCAGCAAGTCTCCCGGGACTAGCGGGACTAGGCAGTACTTC.

This chain joins TRBV11-2 and TRBJ2-3; D could derive from TRBD1 or TRBD2 (6 bases each). Germline V gene sequence: CDR1 SGHAT, CDR2 FQNNGV. There are 14 residues in the CDR3. The V gene lost 5 bases and the J gene lost 0 bases, with 9 bases spanning the gap. The CDR3 DNA reads TGTGCCAGCAGCCGGGGGCCTAGCACAGATACGCAGTATTTT. The encoded protein is CASSRGPSTDTQYF.